The clone carrying this TCR beta chain was seen at least ten times. Germline values: CDR1 MDHEN, CDR2 SYDVKM. The V end lost 2 bases, the J end lost 5 bases, and 6 bases lay between the germline ends. There are 12 residues in the CDR3. TCRdb re-derived calls from the reads in MiXCR, one entry per CDR3 protein. This sample has about 250,000 distinct CDR3 sequences, with approximately 6.7% found just once. This record comes from a study of T cell repertoires in cytomegalovirus infection. At the level of the study: Matching HLA type, along with CMV infection, was indicated by public TCR beta signatures.

The sequenced sample consisted of PBMCs. The chain uses TRBV28 and TRBJ1-1; D call uncertain. The source of this sequence is a human donor in good health (CMV status not recorded). Some clones in this sample may be carry-over from other donors' samples. Written as DNA, the CDR3 is TGTGCCAGCAGTTTAAAGGTAACTGAAGCTTTCTTT. Its translation: CASSLKVTEAFF.